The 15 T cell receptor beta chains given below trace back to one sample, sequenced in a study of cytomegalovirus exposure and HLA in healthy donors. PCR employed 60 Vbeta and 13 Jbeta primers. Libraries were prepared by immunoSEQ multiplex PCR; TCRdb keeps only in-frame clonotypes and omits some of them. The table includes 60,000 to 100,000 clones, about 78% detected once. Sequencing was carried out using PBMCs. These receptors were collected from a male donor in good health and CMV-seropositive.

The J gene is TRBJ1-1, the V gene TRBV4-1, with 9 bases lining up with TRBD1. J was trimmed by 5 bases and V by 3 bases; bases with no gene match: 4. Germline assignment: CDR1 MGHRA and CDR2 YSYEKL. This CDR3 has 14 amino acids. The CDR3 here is CASSQAGTGTEAFF. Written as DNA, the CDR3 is TGCGCCAGCAGCCAGGCCGGGACAGGGACTGAAGCTTTCTTT.

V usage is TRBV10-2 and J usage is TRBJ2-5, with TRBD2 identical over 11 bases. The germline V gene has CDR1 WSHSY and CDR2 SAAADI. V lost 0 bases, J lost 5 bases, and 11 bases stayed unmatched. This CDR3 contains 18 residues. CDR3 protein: CASSESFTSGSIRETQYF. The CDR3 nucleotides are TGCGCCAGCAGTGAGTCGTTCACTAGCGGGAGTATCAGGGAGACCCAGTACTTC.

CDR3 DNA: TGCAGCGTTGAAGGTGGGTTTGGAGCGGGTGAGCAGTTCTTC. Its protein is CSVEGGFGAGEQFF. The gene calls are TRBV29-1 and TRBJ2-1, with D maybe TRBD2 (6 bases). CDR1 and CDR2 from the germline V gene are SQVTM and ANQGSEA. V was cut by 1 base and J by 9 bases, with 16 bases left in between. This CDR3 region has 14 residues.

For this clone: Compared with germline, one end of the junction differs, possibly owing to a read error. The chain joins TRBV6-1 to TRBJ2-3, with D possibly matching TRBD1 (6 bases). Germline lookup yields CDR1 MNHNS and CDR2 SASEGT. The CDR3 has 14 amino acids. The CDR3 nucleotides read TGTGCCAGCAATGAAAGGGGGTGGGGAGATACGCAGTATTTT. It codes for CASNERGWGDTQYF.

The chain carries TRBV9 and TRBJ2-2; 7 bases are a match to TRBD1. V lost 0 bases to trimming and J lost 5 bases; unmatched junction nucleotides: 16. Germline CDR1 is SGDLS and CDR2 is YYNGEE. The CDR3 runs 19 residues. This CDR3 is CASSVEGDEYRGKTGELFF. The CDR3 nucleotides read TGTGCCAGCAGCGTAGAGGGAGACGAATACAGGGGAAAAACCGGGGAGCTGTTTTTT.

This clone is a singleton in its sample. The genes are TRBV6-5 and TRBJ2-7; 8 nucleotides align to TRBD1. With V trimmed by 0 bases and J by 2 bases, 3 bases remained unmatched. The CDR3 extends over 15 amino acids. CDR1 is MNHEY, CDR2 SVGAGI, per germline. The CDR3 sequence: CASSYSGQATYEQYF. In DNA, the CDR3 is TGTGCCAGCAGTTACTCGGGACAGGCCACCTACGAGCAGTACTTC.

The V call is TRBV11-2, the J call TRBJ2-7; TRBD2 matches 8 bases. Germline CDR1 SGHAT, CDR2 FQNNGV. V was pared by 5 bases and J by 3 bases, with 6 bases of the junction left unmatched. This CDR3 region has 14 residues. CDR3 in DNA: TGTGCCAGCAGCGGCAGCGGGAGAGGCTACGAGCAGTACTTC. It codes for CASSGSGRGYEQYF. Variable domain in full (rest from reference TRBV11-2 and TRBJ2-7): EAGVAQSPRYKIIEKRQSVAFWCNPISGHATLYWYQQILGQGPKLLIQFQNNGVVDDSQLPKDRFSAERLKGVDSTLKIQPAKLEDSAVYLCASSGSGRGYEQYFGPGTRLTVT.

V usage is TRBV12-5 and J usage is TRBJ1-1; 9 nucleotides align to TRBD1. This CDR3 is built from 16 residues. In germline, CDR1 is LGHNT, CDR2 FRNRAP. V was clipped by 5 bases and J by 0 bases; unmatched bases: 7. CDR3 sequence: CASGPRRTGVNTEAFF. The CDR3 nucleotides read TGTGCTAGTGGTCCCCGCCGGACAGGGGTGAACACTGAAGCTTTCTTT.

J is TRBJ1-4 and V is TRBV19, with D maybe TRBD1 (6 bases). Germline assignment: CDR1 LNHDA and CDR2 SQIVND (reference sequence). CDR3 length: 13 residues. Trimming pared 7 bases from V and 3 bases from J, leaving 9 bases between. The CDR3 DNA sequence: TGTGCCAGTACGCGGACAGCTAATGAAAAACTGTTTTTT. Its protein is CASTRTANEKLFF.

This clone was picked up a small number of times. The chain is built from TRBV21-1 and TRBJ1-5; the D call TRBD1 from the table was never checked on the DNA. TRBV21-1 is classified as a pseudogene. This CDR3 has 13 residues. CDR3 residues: CASTDRGHQPQHF. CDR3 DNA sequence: TGTGCCAGCACGGACAGGGGGCATCAGCCCCAGCATTTT.

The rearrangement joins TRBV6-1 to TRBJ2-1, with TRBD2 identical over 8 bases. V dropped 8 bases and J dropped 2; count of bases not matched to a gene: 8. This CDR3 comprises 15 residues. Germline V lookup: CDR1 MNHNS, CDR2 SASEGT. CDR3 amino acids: CASCSGLGPYNEQFF. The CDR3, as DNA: TGTGCCAGCTGTTCGGGACTAGGGCCCTACAATGAGCAGTTCTTC.

CDR3 loop: CASRGGENTEAFF. CDR3 nucleotide sequence: TGTGCCAGCCGGGGGGGGGAGAACACTGAAGCTTTCTTT. The V gene is TRBV7-8, the J gene TRBJ1-1; D might be TRBD1 (5 bases). V lost 8 bases to trimming and J lost 1 base, with 11 bases between them. The CDR3 consists of 13 residues. Germline V gene sequence: CDR1 SGHVS, CDR2 FQNEAQ.

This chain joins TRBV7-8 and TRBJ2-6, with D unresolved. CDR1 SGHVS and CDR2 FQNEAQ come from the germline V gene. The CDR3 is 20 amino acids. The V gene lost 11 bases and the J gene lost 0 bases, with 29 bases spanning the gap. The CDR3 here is CASNRGRPRTLSSGANVLTF. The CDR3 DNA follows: TGTGCCTCAAATCGTGGGCGCCCCCGAACGTTATCCTCTGGGGCCAACGTCCTGACTTTC.

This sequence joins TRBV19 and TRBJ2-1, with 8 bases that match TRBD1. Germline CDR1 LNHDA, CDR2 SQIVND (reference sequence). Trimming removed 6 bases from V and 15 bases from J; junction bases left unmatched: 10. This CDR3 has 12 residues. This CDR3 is CASREVGDRTFF. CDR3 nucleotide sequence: TGTGCCAGTAGAGAGGTGGGGGACAGGACGTTCTTC.

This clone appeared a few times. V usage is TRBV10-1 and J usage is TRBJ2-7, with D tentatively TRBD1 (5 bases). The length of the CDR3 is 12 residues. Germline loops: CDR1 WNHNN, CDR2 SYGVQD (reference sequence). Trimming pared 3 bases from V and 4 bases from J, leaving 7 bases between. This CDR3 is CASSDRVYEQYF. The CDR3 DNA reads TGCGCCAGCAGTGACAGGGTTTACGAGCAGTACTTC.